Below are 14 T cell receptor beta chains sequenced from a single sample in a study of CD8+ T cells in alopecia areata. Extracted from the samples, RNA was reverse transcribed into cDNA to serve as the sequencing template. The data were produced by immunoSEQ multiplex PCR, yet TCRdb's version contains in-frame clones alone and is incomplete. Of roughly 250,000 clones in the sample, under 80% were seen once. The input for sequencing was CD4+ T cells sorted from blood, taken at week 0. The receptor set was obtained from a human donor with alopecia areata.

This clone was observed a handful of times. V usage is TRBV29-1 and J usage is TRBJ2-3, with D unclear. V was clipped by 1 base and J by 0 bases, with 11 bases between them. The germline gives CDR1 SQVTM, CDR2 ANQGSEA. The CDR3 extends over 15 amino acids. The CDR3 coding sequence is TGCAGCGTTGAAGGGAAAGTAGAGAGCACAGATACGCAGTATTTT. Protein: CSVEGKVESTDTQYF.

The CDR3 region is CASSLGHLNTEAFF. The DNA of the CDR3 is TGTGCCAGCAGCTTGGGTCACTTGAACACTGAAGCTTTCTTT. The J gene is TRBJ1-1, the V gene TRBV7-9; no reliable D call. Trimming pared 3 bases from V and 0 bases from J, leaving 8 bases between. Germline-derived CDR1 and CDR2 are SEHNR and FQNEAQ (reference sequence). The CDR3 length is 14 residues.

The rearrangement links TRBV6-5 to TRBJ2-3; the D is unclear. CDR3 size: 16 residues. V was clipped by 0 bases and J by 1 base, with 11 bases between them. Per the germline V gene, CDR1 is MNHEY and CDR2 is SVGAGI. The CDR3 DNA reads as TGTGCCAGCAGTTACTCCAGTGGAAGGGGCACAGATACGCAGTATTTT. This gives the protein CASSYSSGRGTDTQYF.

This chain connects TRBV10-3 to TRBJ1-1; a weak D match, TRBD1 (5 bases). Germline loops: CDR1 ENHRY, CDR2 SYGVKD. The V and J ends lost 2 bases and 1 base respectively, with 8 bases between them. The length of the CDR3 is 14 residues. The CDR3 bases are TGTGCCATCAGTGAGCCAGGGAGGAACACTGAAGCTTTCTTT. Its protein is CAISEPGRNTEAFF.

CDR3 nucleotide sequence: TGCAGCGTTGTGACAGCGGGGCGGTTGGATACGCAGTATTTT. Its translation is CSVVTAGRLDTQYF. The chain carries TRBV29-1 and TRBJ2-3; 7 bases are shared with TRBD2. V lost 4 bases to trimming and J lost 6 bases; unmatched junction nucleotides: 10. The germline CDR1 and CDR2 sequences are SQVTM and ANQGSEA. The CDR3 runs 14 residues.

This clone appeared a single time. V usage is TRBV18 and J usage is TRBJ1-2, with D possibly being TRBD1 (5 bases). Trimming took off 3 bases at V and 7 bases at J, with 18 bases between the two ends. The CDR3 spans 15 residues. Germline CDR1 KGHSH, CDR2 LQKENI. Here the CDR3 reads CASSPSVGRGGGYTF. DNA for the CDR3: TGTGCCAGCTCACCCTCGGTGGGCCGCGGGGGTGGCTACACCTTC. The variable domain in full, with the rest retrieved from reference TRBV18 and TRBJ1-2, is NAGVMQNPRHLVRRRGQEARLRCSPMKGHSHVYWYRQLPEEGLKFMVYLQKENIIDESGMPKERFSAEFPKEGPSILRIQQVVRGDSAAYFCASSPSVGRGGGYTFGSGTRLTVV.

Turning to this clone: This CDR3 is also generated by other DNA sequences in the sample. CDR3 in amino acids: CSARGATEAFF. CDR3 nucleotide sequence: TGCAGTGCTAGAGGGGCCACTGAAGCTTTCTTT. The genes are TRBV20-1 and TRBJ1-1; D uncertain. The germline CDR1 and CDR2 sequences are DFQATT and SNEGSKA (reference sequence). The CDR3 totals 11 residues. V lost 1 base, J lost 4 bases, and 4 bases lay in between.

This chain joins TRBV30 and TRBJ1-4; D remains ambiguous. Germline V gene sequence: CDR1 GTSNPN, CDR2 SVGIG (reference sequence). The CDR3 loop spans 13 amino acids. Trimming removed 1 base from V and 8 bases from J, with 11 bases in between. CDR3 bases: TGTGCCTGGAGTGGCTGGGTCGGGGAAAAACTGTTTTTT. This gives the protein CAWSGWVGEKLFF.

This chain connects TRBV9 to TRBJ2-2; D possibly uses TRBD1 or TRBD2 (5 bases each). Between the trimmed V and J ends, which lost 5 bases and 7 bases, there was a span of 15 bases. CDR1 is SGDLS and CDR2 is YYNGEE in the germline V gene. The CDR3 extends over 14 amino acids. The CDR3 here is CASSVEGRGGELFF. CDR3 sequence (DNA): TGTGCCAGCAGTGTCGAGGGACGGGGCGGGGAGCTGTTTTTT.

There are a few counts of this clone. The chain is built from TRBV5-1 and TRBJ2-7, with D maybe TRBD1 (5 bases). In germline, CDR1 is SGHRS, CDR2 YFSETQ. Trimming pared 0 bases from V and 4 bases from J, leaving 14 bases between. There are 15 residues in the CDR3. CDR3 loop: CASSLGDRVGYEQYF. CDR3 bases: TGCGCCAGCAGCTTGGGTGACAGAGTGGGGTACGAGCAGTACTTC.

The gene calls are TRBV2 and TRBJ2-7, with a weak D call TRBD1 (6 bases). This CDR3 has 16 amino acids. Per the germline V gene, CDR1 is SNHLY and CDR2 is FYNNEI. The V end was cut by 1 base, the J end by 0 bases, with 13 bases between. In nucleotides, the CDR3 is TGTGCCAGCAGTGAAGGGTACAGGGCGTCCTCCTACGAGCAGTACTTC. Translated, it gives CASSEGYRASSYEQYF. The full variable domain, in which reference TRBV2 and TRBJ2-7 provide the parts outside the CDR3, is EPEVTQTPSHQVTQMGQEVILRCVPISNHLYFYWYRQILGQKVEFLVSFYNNEISEKSEIFDDQFSVERPDGSNFTLKIRSTKLEDSAMYFCASSEGYRASSYEQYFGPGTRLTVT.

The rearrangement uses TRBV7-3 and TRBJ2-2, with D hard to call. This CDR3 comprises 14 residues. Germline V CDR1 and CDR2: SGHTA, FQGTGA. Between the trimmed V and J ends, which lost 3 bases and 1 base, there was a span of 6 bases. CDR3 in DNA: TGTGCCAGCAGCTTGCTCAGGAACACCGGGGAGCTGTTTTTT. It encodes CASSLLRNTGELFF. The variable domain in full, completed from reference TRBV7-3 and TRBJ2-2, reads GAGVSQTPSNKVTEKGKYVELRCDPISGHTALYWYRQSLGQGPEFLIYFQGTGAADDSGLPNDRFFAVRPEGSVSTLKIQRTERGDSAVYLCASSLLRNTGELFFGEGSRLTVL.

This chain joins TRBV5-4 and TRBJ2-5, with 9 bases that match TRBD1. Germline CDR1 reads SGHNT; CDR2 reads YYREEE (reference sequence). This CDR3 is built from 17 residues. V shed 1 base, J shed 2 bases, and the junction held 9 bases outside the gene matches. The CDR3: CASSLPSPGTGQETQYF. CDR3 nucleotides: TGTGCCAGCAGCTTGCCTTCGCCCGGGACAGGGCAAGAGACCCAGTACTTC.

The chain carries TRBV7-3 and TRBJ2-2, with D unclear. Germline lookup yields CDR1 SGHTA and CDR2 FQGTGA. The CDR3 consists of 12 residues. V lost 1 base and J 6 bases, leaving 3 bases between the germline ends. CDR3 coding DNA: TGTGCCAGCAGCTTAAGGGCCGGGGAGCTGTTTTTT. The encoded protein is CASSLRAGELFF.